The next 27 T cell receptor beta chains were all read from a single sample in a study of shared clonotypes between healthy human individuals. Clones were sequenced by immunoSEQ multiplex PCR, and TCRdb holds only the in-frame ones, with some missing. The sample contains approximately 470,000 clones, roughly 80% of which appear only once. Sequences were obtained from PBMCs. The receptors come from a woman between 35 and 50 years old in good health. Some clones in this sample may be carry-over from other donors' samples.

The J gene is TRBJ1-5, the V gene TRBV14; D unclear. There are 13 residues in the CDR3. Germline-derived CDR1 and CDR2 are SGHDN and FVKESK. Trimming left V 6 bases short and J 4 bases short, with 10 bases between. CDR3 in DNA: TGTGCCAGCAGTCGAGGGTTTAATCAGCCCCAGCATTTT. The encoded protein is CASSRGFNQPQHF.

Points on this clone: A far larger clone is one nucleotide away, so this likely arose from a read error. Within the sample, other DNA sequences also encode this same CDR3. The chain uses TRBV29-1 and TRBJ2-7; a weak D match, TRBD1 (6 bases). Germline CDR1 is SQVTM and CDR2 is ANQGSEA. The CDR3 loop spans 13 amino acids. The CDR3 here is CSVGGGKTDERYF. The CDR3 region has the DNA TGCAGCGTTGGTGGGGGCAAAACTGACGAGCGGTACTTC.

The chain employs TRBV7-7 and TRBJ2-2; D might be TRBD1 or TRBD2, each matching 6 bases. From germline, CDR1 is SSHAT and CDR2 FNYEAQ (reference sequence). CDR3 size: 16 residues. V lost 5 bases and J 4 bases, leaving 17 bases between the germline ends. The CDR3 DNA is TGTGCCAGCAGCAGTGGGACACCCGGGGGCACCGGGGAGCTGTTTTTT. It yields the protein CASSSGTPGGTGELFF.

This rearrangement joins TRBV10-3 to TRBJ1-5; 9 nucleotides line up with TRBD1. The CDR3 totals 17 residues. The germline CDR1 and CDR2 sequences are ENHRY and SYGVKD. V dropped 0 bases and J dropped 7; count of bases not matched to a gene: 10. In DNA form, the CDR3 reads TGTGCCATCAGTGAGTCGGGAACAGGGGGCGCGGGGCAGCCCCAGCATTTT. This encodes CAISESGTGGAGQPQHF.

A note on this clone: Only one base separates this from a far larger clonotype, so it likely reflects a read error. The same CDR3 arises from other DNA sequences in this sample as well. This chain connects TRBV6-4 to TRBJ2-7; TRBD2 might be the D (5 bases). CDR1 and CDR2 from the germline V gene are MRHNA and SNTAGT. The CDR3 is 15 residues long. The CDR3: CASSEEAGEGNEQYF. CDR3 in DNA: TGCGCCAGCAGTGAGGAGGCCGGAGAGGGAAACGAGCAGTACTTC.

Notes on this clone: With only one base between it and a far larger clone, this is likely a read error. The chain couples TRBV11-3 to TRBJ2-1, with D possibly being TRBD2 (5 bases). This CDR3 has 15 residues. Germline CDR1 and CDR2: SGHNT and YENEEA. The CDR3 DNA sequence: TGTGCCAGCAGCCTCGGAGGAAGCTCCCACAATGAGCAGTTCTTC. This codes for CASSLGGSSHNEQFF.

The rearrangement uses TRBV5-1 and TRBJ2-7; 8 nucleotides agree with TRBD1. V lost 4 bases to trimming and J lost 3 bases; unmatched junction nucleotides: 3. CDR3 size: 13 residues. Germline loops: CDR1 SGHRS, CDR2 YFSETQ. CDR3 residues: CASSRTGIYEQYF. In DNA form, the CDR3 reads TGCGCCAGCAGCAGGACAGGGATCTACGAGCAGTACTTC. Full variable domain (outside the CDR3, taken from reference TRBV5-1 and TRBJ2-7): KAGVTQTPRYLIKTRGQQVTLSCSPISGHRSVSWYQQTPGQGLQFLFEYFSETQRNKGNFPGRFSGRQFSNSRSEMNVSTLELGDSALYLCASSRTGIYEQYFGPGTRLTVT.

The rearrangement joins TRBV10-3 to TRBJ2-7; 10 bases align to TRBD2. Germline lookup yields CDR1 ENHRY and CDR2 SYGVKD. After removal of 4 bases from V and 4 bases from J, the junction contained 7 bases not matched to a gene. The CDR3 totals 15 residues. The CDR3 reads CAISGSSGSSYEQYF. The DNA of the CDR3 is TGTGCCATCAGTGGGTCTAGCGGGAGTAGTTACGAGCAGTACTTC.

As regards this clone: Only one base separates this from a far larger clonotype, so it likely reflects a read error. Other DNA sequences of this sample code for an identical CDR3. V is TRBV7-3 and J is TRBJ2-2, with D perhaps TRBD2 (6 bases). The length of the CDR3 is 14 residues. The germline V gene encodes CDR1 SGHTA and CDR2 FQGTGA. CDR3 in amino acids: CASSPDYRTGELFF. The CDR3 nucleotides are TGTGCCAGCAGCCCGGACTACCGTACCGGAGAGCTGTTTTTT. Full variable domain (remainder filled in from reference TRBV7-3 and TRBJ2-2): GAGVSQTPSNKVTEKGKYVELRCDPISGHTALYWYRQSLGQGPEFLIYFQGTGAADDSGLPNDRFFAVRPEGSVSTLKIQRTERGDSAVYLCASSPDYRTGELFFGEGSRLTVL.

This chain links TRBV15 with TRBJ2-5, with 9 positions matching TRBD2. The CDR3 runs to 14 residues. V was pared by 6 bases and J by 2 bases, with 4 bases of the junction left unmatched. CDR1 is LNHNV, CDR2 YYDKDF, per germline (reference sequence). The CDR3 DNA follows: TGTGCCACCAGTAGGGGACTAGCTCAAGAGACCCAGTACTTC. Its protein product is CATSRGLAQETQYF.

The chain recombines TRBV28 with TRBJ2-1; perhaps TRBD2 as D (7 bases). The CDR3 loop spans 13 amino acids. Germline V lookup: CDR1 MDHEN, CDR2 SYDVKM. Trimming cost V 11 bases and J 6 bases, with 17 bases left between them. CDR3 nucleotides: TGTGCCTTAACAGGGAGGGGGGGCAATGAGCAGTTCTTC. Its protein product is CALTGRGGNEQFF.

The CDR3 DNA reads as TGTGCCAGCAGCGAGAGCACAGGGGTCTATGGCTACACCTTC. Residues: CASSESTGVYGYTF. The rearrangement uses TRBV7-2 and TRBJ1-2, with 7 bases aligning to TRBD1. Unmatched junction bases numbered 7, after V lost 5 bases and J lost 4 bases. The CDR3 length is 14 residues. Germline CDR1 SGHTA, CDR2 FQGNSA.

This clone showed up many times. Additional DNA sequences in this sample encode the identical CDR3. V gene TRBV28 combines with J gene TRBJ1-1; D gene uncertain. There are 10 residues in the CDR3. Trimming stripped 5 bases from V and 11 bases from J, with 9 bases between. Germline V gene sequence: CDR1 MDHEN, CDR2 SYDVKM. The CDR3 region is CASSKARAFF. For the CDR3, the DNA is TGTGCCAGCAGTAAAGCTAGGGCTTTCTTT.

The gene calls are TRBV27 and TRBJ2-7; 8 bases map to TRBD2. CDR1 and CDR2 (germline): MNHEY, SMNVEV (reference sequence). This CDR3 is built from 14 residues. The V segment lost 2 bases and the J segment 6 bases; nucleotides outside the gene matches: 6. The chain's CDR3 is CASSLGTRNGEQYF. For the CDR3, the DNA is TGTGCCAGCAGTTTAGGGACTAGAAACGGCGAGCAGTACTTC.

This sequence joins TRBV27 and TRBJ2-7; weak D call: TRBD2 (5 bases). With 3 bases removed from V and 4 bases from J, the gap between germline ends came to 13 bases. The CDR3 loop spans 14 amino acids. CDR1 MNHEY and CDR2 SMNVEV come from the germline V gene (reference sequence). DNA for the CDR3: TGTGCCAGCAGTTTTGGTGGGAGTAGGTACGAGCAGTACTTC. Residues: CASSFGGSRYEQYF.

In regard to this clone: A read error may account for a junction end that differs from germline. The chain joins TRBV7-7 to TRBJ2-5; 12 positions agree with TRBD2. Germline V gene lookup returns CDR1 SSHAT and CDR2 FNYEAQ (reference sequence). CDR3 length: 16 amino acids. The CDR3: CASSPLAGGREETQYF. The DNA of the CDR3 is TGTGCTAGCAGCCCCCTAGCGGGAGGGCGGGAAGAGACCCAGTACTTC.

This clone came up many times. CDR3 loop: CASSEARNTEAFF. As DNA, the CDR3 is TGTGCCAGCAGTGAAGCGCGGAACACTGAAGCTTTCTTT. The V gene is TRBV6-1, the J gene TRBJ1-1; D remains ambiguous. With 0 bases removed from V and 1 base from J, the gap between germline ends came to 3 bases. CDR3 length: 13 amino acids. From germline, CDR1 is MNHNS and CDR2 SASEGT.

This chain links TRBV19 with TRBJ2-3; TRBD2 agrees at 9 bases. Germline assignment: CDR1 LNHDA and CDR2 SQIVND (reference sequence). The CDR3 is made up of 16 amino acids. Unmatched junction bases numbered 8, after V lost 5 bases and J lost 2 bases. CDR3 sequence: CASSSSTSGFTDTQYF. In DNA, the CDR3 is TGTGCCAGTAGTTCGTCGACTAGCGGCTTCACAGATACGCAGTATTTT. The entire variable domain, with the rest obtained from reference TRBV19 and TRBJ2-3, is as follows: DGGITQSPKYLFRKEGQNVTLSCEQNLNHDAMYWYRQDPGQGLRLIYYSQIVNDFQKGDIAEGYSVSREKKESFPLTVTSAQKNPTAFYLCASSSSTSGFTDTQYFGPGTRLTVL.

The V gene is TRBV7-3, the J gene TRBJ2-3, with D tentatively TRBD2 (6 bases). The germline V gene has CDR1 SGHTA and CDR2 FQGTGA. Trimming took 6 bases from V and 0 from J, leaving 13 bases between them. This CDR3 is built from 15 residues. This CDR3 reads CASSPGLASTDTQYF. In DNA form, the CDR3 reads TGTGCCAGCAGTCCCGGGCTAGCGAGCACAGATACGCAGTATTTT.

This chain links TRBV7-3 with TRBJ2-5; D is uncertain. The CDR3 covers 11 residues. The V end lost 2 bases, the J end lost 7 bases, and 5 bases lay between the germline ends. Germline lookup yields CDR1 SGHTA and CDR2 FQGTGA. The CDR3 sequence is CASSLGGTQYF. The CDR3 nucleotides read TGTGCCAGCAGCTTAGGTGGGACCCAGTACTTC.

The CDR3 nucleotides read TGTGCCAGCAGTGACTCCCCCAGGGGCACTCAGCCCCAGCATTTT. Residues: CASSDSPRGTQPQHF. The V call is TRBV6-4, the J call TRBJ1-5; D may be TRBD1 (6 bases). The CDR3 is 15 residues long. V was trimmed by 0 bases and J by 6 bases, leaving 12 bases between them. Germline V gene lookup returns CDR1 MRHNA and CDR2 SNTAGT.

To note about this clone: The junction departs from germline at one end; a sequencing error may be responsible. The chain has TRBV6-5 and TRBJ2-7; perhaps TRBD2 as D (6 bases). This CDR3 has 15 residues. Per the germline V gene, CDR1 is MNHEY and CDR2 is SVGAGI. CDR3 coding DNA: TGTGCCAGCACCAAAAATTGGGACTCCTCCAACGAGCAGTACTTC. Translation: CASTKNWDSSNEQYF.

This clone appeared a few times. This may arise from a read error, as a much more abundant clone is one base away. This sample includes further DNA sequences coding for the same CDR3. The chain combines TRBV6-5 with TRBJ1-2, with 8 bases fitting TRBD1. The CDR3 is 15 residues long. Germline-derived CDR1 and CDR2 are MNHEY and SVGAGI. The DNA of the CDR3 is TGTGCCAGTAGTTACGCAGGGGGCGAGAACTATGGCTACACCTTC. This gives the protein CASSYAGGENYGYTF.

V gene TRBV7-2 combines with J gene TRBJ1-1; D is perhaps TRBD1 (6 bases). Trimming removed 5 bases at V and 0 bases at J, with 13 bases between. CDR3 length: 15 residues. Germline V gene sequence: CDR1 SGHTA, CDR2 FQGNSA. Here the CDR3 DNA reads TGTGCCAGCAGCCCAGGGGAGGTTATGAACACTGAAGCTTTCTTT. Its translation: CASSPGEVMNTEAFF.

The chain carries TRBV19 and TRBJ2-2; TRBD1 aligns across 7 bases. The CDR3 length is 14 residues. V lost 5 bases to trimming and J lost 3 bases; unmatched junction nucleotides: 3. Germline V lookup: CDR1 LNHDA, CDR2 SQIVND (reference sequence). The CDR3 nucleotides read TGTGCCAGTAGTGGGACAGCTTACACCGGGGAGCTGTTTTTT. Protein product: CASSGTAYTGELFF.

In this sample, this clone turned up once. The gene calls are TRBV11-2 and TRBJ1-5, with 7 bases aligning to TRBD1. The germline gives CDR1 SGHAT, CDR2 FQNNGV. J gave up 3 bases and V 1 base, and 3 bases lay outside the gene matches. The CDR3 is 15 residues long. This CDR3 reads CASSLAGQPNQPQHF. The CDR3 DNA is TGTGCCAGCAGCTTAGCGGGACAGCCCAATCAGCCCCAGCATTTT.

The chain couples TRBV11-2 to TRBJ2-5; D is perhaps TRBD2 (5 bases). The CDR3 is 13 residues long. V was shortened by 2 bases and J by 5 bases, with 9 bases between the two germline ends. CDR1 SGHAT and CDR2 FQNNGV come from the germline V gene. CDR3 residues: CASSLLGLETQYF. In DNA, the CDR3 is TGTGCCAGCAGCTTACTTGGACTTGAGACCCAGTACTTC.